The present TCR beta chain was sequenced within a study of shared clonotypes between healthy human individuals. About the study: Donors, aged 18 to 49, were two women and three men. Findings and limits, study-wide: Lower generation probabilities were found for non-shared clonotypes than for those shared by all four donors. A handful of donors showed sharing of approximately 4.7% of naive CD4 clonotypes. It was expected that sequencing depth would affect clonotype sharing among donors.

The CDR3 length is 17 residues. V lost 4 bases, J lost 2 bases, and 13 bases stayed unmatched. Clones were read by immunoSEQ multiplex PCR, and TCRdb kept only the in-frame ones, dropping some. In the table there are over 950,000 clones, approximately 75% of which are singletons. This clone was detected a few times. What it binds is unknown. The sequencing input was memory CD4+ T cells from PBMCs. The subset was: CD45RA-negative fraction. This TCR derives from a young man in good health. Some clones in this sample may be carry-over from other donors' samples. V usage is TRBV23-1 and J usage is TRBJ1-1, with 7 bases identical to TRBD1. TRBV23-1 belongs to the ORF category, with a function that is uncertain. The CDR3 DNA reads TGCGCCAGCAGTCCCCAACTAGACAGGGCCAATAACACTGAAGCTTTCTTT. This codes for CASSPQLDRANNTEAFF.